The sequence of this T cell receptor beta chain was determined in a study of T cells in Graves' hyperthyroidism and ophthalmopathy. A word on this clonotype: Its antigen is unknown.

V lost 8 bases to trimming and J lost 5 bases, with 15 bases between them. Germline V lookup: CDR1 ENHRY, CDR2 SYGVKD. This CDR3 region has 13 residues. Study-wide results and caveats: Before onset, by a median of approximately 5.9 months, the model predicted ophthalmopathy. A 13 V-J model separated ophthalmopathy from stable hyperthyroidism.

Each patient was aged 18 to 65 and had newly diagnosed hyperthyroidism of under 2 months' duration. There were TCR beta CDR3 regions amplified from RNA transcripts. Carried out on the TCR CDR3, a first-round RT-PCR used the HTBI primer set. MiXCR, applied by TCRdb to the multiplex PCR reads, yields one record per CDR3 protein. This sample has just over 550,000 distinct CDR3 sequences, with around 42% found just once. This clonotype was sampled from a woman younger than 30 with Graves' hyperthyroidism. This chain connects TRBV10-3 to TRBJ2-5, with no clear D. Sequences were obtained from peripheral blood or thyroid tissue (not recorded which). This chain's CDR3 is CAIGVGIEETQYF. CDR3 nucleotides: TGTGCCATCGGTGTGGGGATCGAGGAGACCCAGTACTTC.